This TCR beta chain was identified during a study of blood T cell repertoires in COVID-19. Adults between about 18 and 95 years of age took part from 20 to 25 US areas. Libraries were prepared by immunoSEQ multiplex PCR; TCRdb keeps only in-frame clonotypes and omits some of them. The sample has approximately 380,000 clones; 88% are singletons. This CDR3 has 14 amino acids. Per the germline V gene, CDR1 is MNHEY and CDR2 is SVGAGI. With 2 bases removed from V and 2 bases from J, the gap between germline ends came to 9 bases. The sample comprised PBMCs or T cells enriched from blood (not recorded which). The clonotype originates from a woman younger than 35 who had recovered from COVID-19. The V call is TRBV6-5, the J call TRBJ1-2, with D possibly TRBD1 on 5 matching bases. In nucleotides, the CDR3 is TGTGCCAGCAGTTACGCGGAGGGGAACTATGGCTACACCTTC. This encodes CASSYAEGNYGYTF.